The next 13 T cell receptor beta chains were all read from a single sample in a study of cytomegalovirus exposure and HLA in healthy donors (dated by TCRdb to the late 2010s). Library creation used the immunoSEQ multiplex PCR assay. The multiplex PCR relied on a mix of 60 forward primers for TCR Vbeta segments and 13 reverse primers for TCR Jbeta segments. Sourced from immuneACCESS, this table was stored by TCRdb with only in-frame sequences that have V and J called. A share of the clones is absent; for the studies checked, an unresolved V gene accounts for under half, and the remainder has no known explanation. The sample table holds 150,000 to 200,000 clones, of which around 75% were seen once. In total, the top ten clones hold over 9% of the sample. The source material was PBMCs. Receptor source: a man aged 18 to 30 in good health and CMV-seropositive.

J is TRBJ2-3 and V is TRBV5-4; 10 bases map to TRBD2. The V gene's germline CDR1 is SGHNT and CDR2 YYREEE (reference sequence). The V and J ends lost 0 bases and 5 bases, in that order; junction bases with no gene match: 3. The CDR3 is made up of 15 amino acids. CDR3 bases: TGTGCCAGCAGCTTGGGTCTAGCGGGAGTAGATACGCAGTATTTT. Its translation is CASSLGLAGVDTQYF. Full variable domain (outside the CDR3, taken from reference TRBV5-4 and TRBJ2-3): ETGVTQSPTHLIKTRGQQVTLRCSSQSGHNTVSWYQQALGQGPQFIFQYYREEENGRGNFPPRFSGLQFPNYSSELNVNALELDDSALYLCASSLGLAGVDTQYFGPGTRLTVL.

The chain recombines TRBV6-1 with TRBJ1-5; TRBD1 is a possible D gene (6 bases). This CDR3 spans 15 amino acids. V lost 6 bases and J 2 bases, leaving 14 bases between the germline ends. CDR1 MNHNS and CDR2 SASEGT come from the germline V gene. CDR3 region: CASRITGGGNQPQHF. The CDR3 coding sequence is TGTGCCAGCAGGATTACGGGGGGCGGCAATCAGCCCCAGCATTTT.

The chain has TRBV6-1 and TRBJ1-1, with 7 bases aligning to TRBD1. The CDR3 extends over 14 amino acids. The V gene end was trimmed by 4 bases and the J gene end by 1 base; junction bases not matched to a gene: 3. Germline V lookup: CDR1 MNHNS, CDR2 SASEGT. The CDR3 DNA reads as TGTGCCAGCAGTGCCAGACAGGGGAACACTGAAGCTTTCTTT. Its translation: CASSARQGNTEAFF.

This clone occurred a few times. The rearrangement joins TRBV7-2 to TRBJ2-3; 10 bases agree with TRBD1. The CDR3 contains 14 residues. Trimming removed 3 bases from V and 4 bases from J; junction bases left unmatched: 1. The germline V gene has CDR1 SGHTA and CDR2 FQGNSA. The chain's CDR3 is CASSFGTGADTQYF. CDR3 in DNA: TGTGCCAGCAGCTTCGGGACAGGGGCAGATACGCAGTATTTT.

The chain links TRBV7-9 to TRBJ2-7; D is possibly TRBD1 (6 bases). Germline V gene data show CDR1 as SEHNR and CDR2 as FQNEAQ (reference sequence). The V gene lost 5 bases and the J gene lost 4 bases, with 18 bases spanning the gap. The CDR3 has 15 amino acids. The CDR3 region is CASSRLGGRGYEQYF. The CDR3 bases are TGTGCCAGCAGCAGACTTGGAGGCAGGGGTTACGAGCAGTACTTC.

V usage is TRBV27 and J usage is TRBJ2-3; TRBD2 agrees at 9 bases. V shed 5 bases and J 1 base; nucleotides not matched to a gene: 1. The CDR3 is 14 residues long. The V gene's germline CDR1 is MNHEY and CDR2 SMNVEV (reference sequence). CDR3 DNA: TGTGCCAGCAGTAAGCGGGAGGGCACAGATACGCAGTATTTT. Translated, it gives CASSKREGTDTQYF.

For the CDR3, the DNA is TGCGCCAGCAGCCGGGACCATGGGACAGGAGTAACCTACACCTTC. As protein: CASSRDHGTGVTYTF. The chain joins TRBV5-1 to TRBJ1-2; TRBD1 aligns across 8 bases. J lost 10 bases, V lost 4 bases, and 15 bases had no gene match. Germline V gives CDR1 SGHRS, CDR2 YFSETQ. There are 15 residues in the CDR3.

The chain combines TRBV2 with TRBJ2-7; 7 positions agree with TRBD2. Looked up from germline, CDR1 is SNHLY and CDR2 is FYNNEI. The CDR3 loop spans 14 amino acids. The V and J ends lost 3 bases and 3 bases, in that order; junction bases with no gene match: 5. The CDR3: CASSDGLADYEQYF. The CDR3 DNA follows: TGTGCCAGCAGTGATGGGCTAGCGGACTACGAGCAGTACTTC.

V and J are TRBV5-1 and TRBJ1-2, with D possibly TRBD1 on 5 matching bases. The germline V gene has CDR1 SGHRS and CDR2 YFSETQ. Trimming cost V 4 bases and J 9 bases, with 16 bases left between them. The CDR3 has 13 residues. CDR3 DNA: TGCGCCAGCAGCAAAGACGCCGGGGGTAGCTACACCTTC. This sequence encodes CASSKDAGGSYTF.

The chain couples TRBV15 to TRBJ2-1; D is perhaps TRBD2 (5 bases). V was clipped by 1 base and J by 5 bases, with 15 bases between them. The CDR3 covers 16 residues. Germline CDR1 and CDR2: LNHNV and YYDKDF (reference sequence). CDR3 bases: TGTGCCACCAGCAGAGTGGCGGGTCCGGGAAACAATGAGCAGTTCTTC. Encoded protein: CATSRVAGPGNNEQFF.

V and J are TRBV28 and TRBJ2-3; a weak D match, TRBD2 (6 bases). Trimming stripped 5 bases from V and 0 bases from J, with 12 bases between. Germline lookup yields CDR1 MDHEN and CDR2 SYDVKM. This CDR3 comprises 15 residues. In DNA form, the CDR3 reads TGTGCCAGCAGTAATTTGGGGGGTAGCACAGATACGCAGTATTTT. This gives the protein CASSNLGGSTDTQYF.

This chain connects TRBV30 to TRBJ1-4, with 8 bases identical to TRBD1. Germline-derived CDR1 and CDR2 are GTSNPN and SVGIG (reference sequence). The length of the CDR3 is 14 residues. V was clipped by 0 bases and J by 8 bases; unmatched bases: 5. CDR3 sequence: CAWSVLQGGEKLFF. CDR3 DNA sequence: TGTGCCTGGAGTGTACTACAGGGGGGCGAAAAACTGTTTTTT.

The chain carries TRBV10-1 and TRBJ2-1; the match to TRBD2 covers 8 bases. The CDR3 spans 16 residues. Germline V gene data show CDR1 as WNHNN and CDR2 as SYGVQD (reference sequence). V trimming: 4 bases; J trimming: 8 bases; junction bases outside the gene matches: 13. CDR3 sequence (DNA): TGCGCCAGCAGTGCTAAAGCGGGAGTAACCATTCATGAGCAGTTCTTC. Translated, it gives CASSAKAGVTIHEQFF.